This is a list of T cell receptor beta chains from one sample in a study of blood T cells in healthy people across ages. TCRdb reanalysed the 5' RACE reads using MiXCR and keeps one entry per CDR3 protein. This sample carries about 700,000 distinct CDR3 sequences, 32% of them seen once, and the ten largest clones take approximately 15%. The specimen was blood. These receptors were obtained from a woman of 80 years or more in good health. Each CDR3 is given with its conserved first and last residue. The D gene is left open where the match is weak. Not every row has a clone size; where given, it reads once, few, many or a size class.

V	J	D	size	DNA	CDR3
TRBV7-9	TRBJ2-1	-	-	TGTGCCAGCAGCTTAGGAGGCTTAACTAGCCGGGCCTACAATGAGCAGTTCTTC	CASSLGGLTSRAYNEQFF
TRBV11-2	TRBJ1-4	-	many	TGTGCCAGCAGCTTAATCGAGGGGGGCACCGGTGAAAAACTGTTTTTT	CASSLIEGGTGEKLFF
TRBV4-1	TRBJ2-7	-	few	TGCGCCAGCAGCGGAACAGGGTTGGACTACGAGCAGTACTTC	CASSGTGLDYEQYF
TRBV12-3/TRBV12-4	TRBJ1-1	TRBD1	few	TGTGCCAGCAGTTTTCACAGGGGCATGGGCACTGAAGCTTTCTTT	CASSFHRGMGTEAFF
TRBV28	TRBJ2-7	-	many	TGTGCCAGCAGCCCTCAGGACACCTACTCCTACGAGCAGTACTTC	CASSPQDTYSYEQYF
TRBV12-3/TRBV12-4	TRBJ2-1	TRBD2	-	TGTGCCAGCAGTTTAAAACTAGCGGCCTACAATGAGCAGTTCTTC	CASSLKLAAYNEQFF
TRBV15	TRBJ2-3	-	many	TGTGCCACCAGCAGAGGAGGTGAGGGGAATACGCAGTATTTT	CATSRGGEGNTQYF
TRBV9	TRBJ2-3	TRBD2	-	TGTGCCAGCAGCGTCCCGACTAGCGGGAGGGGCACAGATACGCAGTATTTT	CASSVPTSGRGTDTQYF
TRBV5-1	TRBJ2-5	TRBD2	-	TGCGCCAGCAGCTGGGGACTAGCGGAAGAGACCCAGTACTTC	CASSWGLAEETQYF
TRBV28	TRBJ2-7	TRBD2	many	TGTGCCAGCAGAGGACTAGCCCAAGGCGAGCAGTACTTC	CASRGLAQGEQYF
TRBV6-1	TRBJ1-2	TRBD1	few	TGTGCCAGCAGTGTGGACAGGGATCGAGGCTACACCTTC	CASSVDRDRGYTF